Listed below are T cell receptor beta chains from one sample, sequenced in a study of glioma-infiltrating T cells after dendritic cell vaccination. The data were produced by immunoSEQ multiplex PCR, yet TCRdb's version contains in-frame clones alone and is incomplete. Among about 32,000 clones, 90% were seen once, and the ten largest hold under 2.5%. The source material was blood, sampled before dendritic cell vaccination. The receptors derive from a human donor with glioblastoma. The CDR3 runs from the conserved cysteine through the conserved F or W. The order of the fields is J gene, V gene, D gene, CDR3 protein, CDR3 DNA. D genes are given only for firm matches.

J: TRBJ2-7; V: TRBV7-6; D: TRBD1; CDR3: CASSEGQGIYEQYF; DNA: TGTGCCAGCAGCGAAGGACAGGGAATCTACGAGCAGTACTTC
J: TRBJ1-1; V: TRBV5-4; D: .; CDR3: CASSFTARTQNTEAFF; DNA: TGTGCCAGCAGCTTCACCGCCAGGACTCAGAACACTGAAGCTTTCTTT
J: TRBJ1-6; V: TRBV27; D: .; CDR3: CASSLRDSYNSPLHF; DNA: TGTGCCAGCAGTTTAAGGGACTCCTATAATTCCCCCCTCCACTTT
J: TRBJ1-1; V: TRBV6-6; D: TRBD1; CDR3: CASSYGQGRSRTEAFF; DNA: TGTGCCAGCAGTTACGGACAGGGGAGGAGTAGAACTGAAGCTTTCTTT
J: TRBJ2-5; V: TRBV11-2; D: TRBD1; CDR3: CASSLVWVSQGATQYF; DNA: TGTGCCAGCAGCTTAGTATGGGTTTCCCAGGGGGCGACCCAGTACTTC
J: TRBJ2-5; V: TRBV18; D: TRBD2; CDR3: CASCGGERETQYF; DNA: TGTGCCAGCTGCGGGGGGGAACGAGAGACCCAGTACTTC
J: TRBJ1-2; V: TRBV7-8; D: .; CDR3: CASSLGGYWRGYTF; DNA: TGTGCCAGCAGCTTAGGGGGCTATTGGCGTGGCTACACCTTC
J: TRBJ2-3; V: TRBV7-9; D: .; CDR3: CASSFRDPYTDTQYF; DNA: TGTGCCAGCAGCTTCCGGGATCCCTACACAGATACGCAGTATTTT
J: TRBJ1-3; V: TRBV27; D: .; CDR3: CASSLGGYSGNTIYF; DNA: TGTGCCAGCAGTTTAGGCGGTTACTCTGGAAACACCATATATTTT
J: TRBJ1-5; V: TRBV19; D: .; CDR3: CAARSTGGRGNQPQHF; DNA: TGTGCCGCTCGATCCACGGGAGGTAGGGGCAATCAGCCCCAGCATTTT
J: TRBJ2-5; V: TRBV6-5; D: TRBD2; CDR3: CASSSSLFGGKTQYF; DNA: TGTGCCAGCAGTTCCTCGTTGTTCGGGGGGAAGACCCAGTACTTC
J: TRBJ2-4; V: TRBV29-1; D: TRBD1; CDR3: CSVDLGQGGVEYF; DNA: TGCAGCGTTGATTTGGGACAGGGAGGGGTTGAGTACTTC
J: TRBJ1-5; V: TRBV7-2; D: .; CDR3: CASSYRGEQPQHF; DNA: TGTGCCAGCAGCTATCGGGGAGAGCAGCCCCAGCATTTT
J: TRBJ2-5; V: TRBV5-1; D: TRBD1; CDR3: CASSTGQGEETQYF; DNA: TGCGCCAGCAGCACGGGACAGGGGGAAGAGACCCAGTACTTC
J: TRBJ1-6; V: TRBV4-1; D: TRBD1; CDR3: CASSQEQGRNSPLHF; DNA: TGCGCCAGCAGCCAAGAACAGGGGCGGAATTCACCCCTCCACTTT
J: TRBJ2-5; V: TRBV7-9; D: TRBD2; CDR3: CASSLVLAGRYQETQYF; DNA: TGTGCCAGCAGCTTAGTATTAGCGGGGCGGTACCAAGAGACCCAGTACTTC
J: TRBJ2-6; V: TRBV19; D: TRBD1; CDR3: CASSSRQGRLVAGANVLTF; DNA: TGTGCCAGTAGTTCCCGACAGGGGAGGCTGGTAGCTGGGGCCAACGTCCTGACTTTC
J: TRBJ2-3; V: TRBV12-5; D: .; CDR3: CASGFNTDTQYF; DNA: TGTGCTAGTGGTTTCAACACAGATACGCAGTATTTT
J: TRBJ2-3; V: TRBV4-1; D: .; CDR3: CASSQVLLTGTQYF; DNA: TGCGCCAGCAGCCAAGTTCTCCTCACAGGTACGCAGTATTTT
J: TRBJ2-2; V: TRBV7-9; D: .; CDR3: CASSLAGSGTGELFF; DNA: TGTGCCAGCAGCTTAGCCGGGTCGGGCACCGGGGAGCTGTTTTTT
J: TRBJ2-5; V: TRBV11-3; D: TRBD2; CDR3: CASSLDGPGGQETQYF; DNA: TGTGCCAGCAGCTTAGATGGCCCGGGGGGGCAAGAGACCCAGTACTTC
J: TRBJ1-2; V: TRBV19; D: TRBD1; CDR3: CATGQGGYGYTF; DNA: TGTGCCACCGGACAGGGAGGATATGGCTACACCTTC
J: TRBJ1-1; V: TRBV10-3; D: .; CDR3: CASAVPGPEAFF; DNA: TGTGCCTCTGCGGTCCCAGGGCCTGAAGCTTTCTTT
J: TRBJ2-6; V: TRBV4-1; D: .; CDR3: CASSQAGTSSGANVLTF; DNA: TGCGCCAGCAGCCAAGCAGGGACAAGCTCTGGGGCCAACGTCCTGACTTTC
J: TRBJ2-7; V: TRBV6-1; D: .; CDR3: CASTVETGRYEQYF; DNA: TGTGCCAGCACCGTGGAAACCGGCAGGTACGAGCAGTACTTC
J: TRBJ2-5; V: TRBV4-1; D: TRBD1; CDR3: CASSRPGQGRETQYF; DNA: TGCGCCAGCAGCCGCCCGGGACAGGGCAGAGAGACCCAGTACTTC
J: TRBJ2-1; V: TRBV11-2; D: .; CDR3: CASTPGGRVWFF; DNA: TGTGCCAGCACCCCGGGGGGCCGGGTTTGGTTCTTC
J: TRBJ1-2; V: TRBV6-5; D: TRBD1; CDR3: CASSYLGGGYTF; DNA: TGTGCCAGCAGTTACTTAGGGGGCGGCTACACCTTC
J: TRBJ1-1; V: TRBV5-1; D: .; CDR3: CASSRVGGNTEAFF; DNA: TGCGCCAGCTCGAGGGTCGGTGGGAACACTGAAGCTTTCTTT